The entry below describes one T cell receptor (beta chain). Its antigen is still unknown. No base quality information exists; no much larger clone differs at one position. The data derive from a study of cytomegalovirus exposure and HLA in healthy donors (dated 2017 in TCRdb). Study-wide context: According to a later analysis, one platform produced both the 120 validation repertoires and the roughly 650 repertoires of the first cohort. Besides the first cohort of more than 650 subjects, a separate validation cohort made up of roughly 130 different subjects was used. The study was designed to test whether signatures of past pathogen exposure could be identified by cataloging public T cell receptors. To predict cytomegalovirus infection status, the study brought together high-throughput TCR immunosequencing, statistical association of individual TCRs with disease status, and machine learning.

Receptor amplification or capture employed the immunoSEQ multiplex PCR assay. The paper's processing steps were these. To diagnose cytomegalovirus status from the catalog of TCR beta chain sequences, a statistical classification framework was built. TCRdb took over this immuneACCESS table, retaining in-frame rearrangements with V and J assigned. Such tables are incomplete; in checked studies, under half of the missing clones stem from an unresolved V gene, and the remainder is unexplained. That table supplies the V and J calls and clone size; D and trimming were determined from the DNA. This sample lists 76,000 or so clones; nearly 95% were detected once. The ten largest clones capture 2.1% of the sample. Here is what the overall study found, with its caveats: In vitro tests confirmed that a few of the cytomegalovirus-associated TCR beta chains recognize cytomegalovirus antigens. Most TCR sequences were seen in very few donors, while some public TCRs were found in many individuals. Of the cluster scores, roughly 95% were above 0 in a later analysis, which found that TCRs clustered in the first cohort also tended to co-occur in the 90 to 150 validation repertoires. A later analysis had no HLA typing for the validation cohort, so co-occurrence there was scored across all 130 or so repertoires. It was suggested by the authors that the approach could potentially be generalized to other disease states and immunological phenotypes. In both the original and validation cohorts, the classifier was reported to diagnose cytomegalovirus status with high specificity and sensitivity. The study gave a list of 150 to 200 TCR beta chains associated with cytomegalovirus.

Its CDR3 holds 15 amino acids, cysteine through phenylalanine. This entry keeps only the CDR3 DNA: 45 bases, framed from base 1. Trimming accounts for 0 bases at V and 12 bases at J, while the number of junction bases matched to no gene is 11. From a lookup of the germline V gene, CDR1 and CDR2 are LGHNA and YNFKEQ. The donors belonged to the validation cohort of about 110 subjects, which was separate from the roughly 670-subject first cohort. The sample taken for sequencing was PBMCs. This TCR came from a woman between 18 and 29 years old in good health and CMV-seronegative. The chain couples TRBV4-2 to TRBJ2-1; 7 nucleotides in the junction match TRBD1. In nucleotides, the sequence is TGTGCCAGCAGCCAAGATGAGGGGCAGGGGGATGGGCAGTTCTTC. Its product reads: CASSQDEGQGDGQFF.